These 12 T cell receptor beta chains were all obtained from the same sample, sequenced in a study of cytomegalovirus exposure and HLA in healthy donors. The primer mix had 60 Vbeta and 13 Jbeta primers. TCRdb's table, derived via immunoSEQ multiplex PCR, lists solely in-frame clones and lacks some. The top ten hold more than 3% of the sample, which has over 150,000 clones, more than 60% seen once. The sample comprised PBMCs. The receptors come from a woman between 55 and 75 years old in good health and CMV-seropositive.

The chain is built from TRBV5-4 and TRBJ2-5; 7 nucleotides line up with TRBD1. V lost 2 bases, J lost 1 base, and 2 bases stayed unmatched. Germline V gives CDR1 SGHNT, CDR2 YYREEE (reference sequence). The CDR3 runs to 14 residues. The CDR3 here is CASSFRTGQETQYF. The DNA for the CDR3 is TGTGCCAGCAGCTTCCGGACAGGCCAAGAGACCCAGTACTTC.

The gene calls are TRBV28 and TRBJ1-1; 8 bases are a match to TRBD1. The germline gives CDR1 MDHEN, CDR2 SYDVKM. After removal of 5 bases from V and 1 base from J, the junction contained 6 bases not matched to a gene. The CDR3 sequence is 15 residues long. The CDR3 loop is CASSPPGTGNTEAFF. DNA of the CDR3: TGTGCCAGCAGTCCTCCAGGGACAGGGAACACTGAAGCTTTCTTT.

The chain joins TRBV2 to TRBJ1-5; D gene uncertain. Between the trimmed V and J ends, which lost 6 bases and 0 bases, there was a span of 6 bases. This CDR3 is built from 13 residues. Germline V gene data show CDR1 as SNHLY and CDR2 as FYNNEI. CDR3 residues: CASRASSNQPQHF. Written as DNA, the CDR3 is TGTGCCAGCAGGGCCTCTAGCAATCAGCCCCAGCATTTT. Variable domain in full (rest from reference TRBV2 and TRBJ1-5): EPEVTQTPSHQVTQMGQEVILRCVPISNHLYFYWYRQILGQKVEFLVSFYNNEISEKSEIFDDQFSVERPDGSNFTLKIRSTKLEDSAMYFCASRASSNQPQHFGDGTRLSIL.

This clone was counted between two and nine times. The chain has TRBV30 and TRBJ2-6; D possibly corresponds to TRBD1 (8 bases). CDR3 length equals 17 residues. Trimming removed 5 bases at V and 0 bases at J, with 17 bases between. Germline CDR1 is GTSNPN and CDR2 is SVGIG (reference sequence). As DNA, the CDR3 is TGTGCCTGGGGGGGGGCAGGGGGCGTCTCTGGGGCCAACGTCCTGACTTTC. It is translated as CAWGGAGGVSGANVLTF.

The chain has TRBV30 and TRBJ1-4; D not resolved. Germline CDR1 reads GTSNPN; CDR2 reads SVGIG (reference sequence). V was shortened by 0 bases and J by 8 bases, with 10 bases between the two germline ends. CDR3 size: 13 residues. The CDR3 nucleotides are TGTGCCTGGAGTGTACTGACGGGGGAAAAACTGTTTTTT. Protein sequence: CAWSVLTGEKLFF.

The chain carries TRBV6-1 and TRBJ1-1; TRBD1 might be the D (5 bases). Germline V lookup: CDR1 MNHNS, CDR2 SASEGT. The CDR3 covers 13 residues. V gave up 7 bases and J gave up 5 bases, with 14 bases separating them. CDR3 sequence reads: CASTWGVETEAFF. DNA for the CDR3: TGTGCCAGCACCTGGGGGGTTGAAACTGAAGCTTTCTTT.

This chain links TRBV6-4 with TRBJ2-2, with TRBD2 matching over 7 bases. J gave up 2 bases and V 5 bases, and 2 bases lay outside the gene matches. This CDR3 is built from 14 residues. Looked up from germline, CDR1 is MRHNA and CDR2 is SNTAGT. The chain's CDR3 is CASSPAGNTGELFF. DNA for the CDR3: TGTGCCAGCAGTCCAGCGGGAAACACCGGGGAGCTGTTTTTT.

The chain has TRBV19 and TRBJ1-4; D not certain. Germline V gene sequence: CDR1 LNHDA, CDR2 SQIVND (reference sequence). CDR3 length: 12 amino acids. Trimming left V 3 bases short and J 15 bases short, with 14 bases between. The CDR3 DNA sequence: TGTGCCAGTAGTATGTCGCCGGCAGGATTGTTTTTT. It specifies CASSMSPAGLFF.

The chain links TRBV5-1 to TRBJ2-3; 9 nucleotides align to TRBD2. The CDR3 consists of 16 residues. V lost 4 bases and J lost 5; bases outside the gene matches: 11. CDR1 and CDR2 (germline): SGHRS, YFSETQ. The CDR3 loop reads CASSPLAGARRDTQYF. Here the CDR3 DNA reads TGCGCCAGCAGCCCACTAGCGGGTGCCAGGAGAGATACGCAGTATTTT.

This chain uses TRBV7-2 with TRBJ2-3; D perhaps matches TRBD2 (5 bases). This CDR3 has 13 residues. Per the germline V gene, CDR1 is SGHTA and CDR2 is FQGNSA. Trimming took off 0 bases at V and 9 bases at J, with 10 bases between the two ends. Here the CDR3 reads CASSLAGSGTQYF. Written as DNA, the CDR3 is TGTGCCAGCAGCTTAGCAGGGAGTGGGACGCAGTATTTT.

This chain uses TRBV5-4 with TRBJ2-3; 9 bases map to TRBD2. Germline CDR1 is SGHNT and CDR2 is YYREEE (reference sequence). The V gene end was trimmed by 6 bases and the J gene end by 5 bases; junction bases not matched to a gene: 10. The length of the CDR3 is 15 residues. The CDR3 region is CASMVAGVVGDTQYF. The CDR3 DNA is TGTGCCAGCATGGTAGCGGGGGTCGTGGGAGATACGCAGTATTTT.

The chain employs TRBV27 and TRBJ2-5; perhaps TRBD1 as D (6 bases). Trimming removed 2 bases at V and 0 bases at J, with 19 bases between. The CDR3 totals 18 residues. Looked up from germline, CDR1 is MNHEY and CDR2 is SMNVEV (reference sequence). This CDR3 is CASSLKGQPSENQETQYF. The DNA of the CDR3 is TGTGCCAGCAGTTTAAAAGGACAGCCCTCCGAAAACCAAGAGACCCAGTACTTC.